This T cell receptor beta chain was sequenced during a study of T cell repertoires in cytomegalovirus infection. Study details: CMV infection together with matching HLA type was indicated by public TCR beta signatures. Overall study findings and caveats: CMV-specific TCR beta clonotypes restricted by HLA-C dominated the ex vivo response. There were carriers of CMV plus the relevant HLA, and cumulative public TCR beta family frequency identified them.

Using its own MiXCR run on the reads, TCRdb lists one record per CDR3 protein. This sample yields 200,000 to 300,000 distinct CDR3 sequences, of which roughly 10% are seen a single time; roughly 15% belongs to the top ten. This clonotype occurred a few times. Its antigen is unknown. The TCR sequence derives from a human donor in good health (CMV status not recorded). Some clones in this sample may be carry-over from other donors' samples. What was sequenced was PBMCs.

Written as DNA, the CDR3 is TGTGCCAGCCCGCCCTTGGGAAGAGTCGGTTACACTGAAGCTTTCTTT. This translates into CASPPLGRVGYTEAFF. V usage is TRBV27 and J usage is TRBJ1-1; D not certain. This CDR3 region has 16 residues. Germline lookup yields CDR1 MNHEY and CDR2 SMNVEV (reference sequence). Deletions cut 8 bases from V and 3 bases from J, with 22 bases between.